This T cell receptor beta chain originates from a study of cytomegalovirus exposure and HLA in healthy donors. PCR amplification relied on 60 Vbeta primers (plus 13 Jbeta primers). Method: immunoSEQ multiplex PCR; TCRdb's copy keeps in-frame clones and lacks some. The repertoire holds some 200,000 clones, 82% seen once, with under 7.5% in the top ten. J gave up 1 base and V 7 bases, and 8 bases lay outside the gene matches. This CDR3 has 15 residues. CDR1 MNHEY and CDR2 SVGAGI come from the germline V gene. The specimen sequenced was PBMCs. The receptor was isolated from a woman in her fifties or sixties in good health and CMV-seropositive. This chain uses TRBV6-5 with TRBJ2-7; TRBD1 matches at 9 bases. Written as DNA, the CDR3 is TGTGCCAGCACCCCGGCCGGGACAGGGTCCTACGAGCAGTACTTC. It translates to CASTPAGTGSYEQYF.